The text below deals with one T cell receptor beta chain. The antigen remains unidentified. This specimen belongs to a study of T cell clonotyping in hematopoietic cell transplantation. Repertoires were generated with immunoSEQ multiplex PCR, while TCRdb's copy carries only in-frame clones and drops some. The sample shows 15,000 to 20,000 clones, more than 65% of them seen only once. Overall study findings and caveats: Cells were unsorted, so CD4 and CD8 contributions were not separated.

The junction had 2 bases not matched to a gene; V was cut back by 1 base and J by 5 bases. There are 15 residues in the CDR3. From germline, CDR1 is SGHDN and CDR2 FVKESK. The receptor's source is a man aged 55 to 69 in good health. Some clones in this sample may be carry-over from other donors' samples. The gene calls are TRBV14 and TRBJ1-6, with 7 bases aligning to TRBD1. Source material: peripheral blood mononuclear cells. The CDR3 here is CASSQVDRDNSPLHF. The CDR3 DNA is TGTGCCAGCAGCCAAGTTGACAGGGATAATTCACCCCTCCACTTT. Complete variable domain (other parts from reference TRBV14 and TRBJ1-6): EAGVTQFPSHSVIEKGQTVTLRCDPISGHDNLYWYRRVMGKEIKFLLHFVKESKQDESGMPNNRFLAERTGGTYSTLKVQPAELEDSGVYFCASSQVDRDNSPLHFGNGTRLTVT.